These T cell receptor beta chains were read from a single sample in a study of cytomegalovirus exposure and HLA in healthy donors. Profiled with immunoSEQ multiplex PCR; TCRdb holds only in-frame clones, not every one. The table shows 170,000 or so clones, with about 79% occurring only once. What was sequenced was PBMCs. The receptors derive from a man aged 45 to 65 in good health and CMV-seropositive. Both conserved end residues are part of each CDR3. The D gene is left open where the match is weak. A clone size is listed for some rows: how often the clone was seen (once, few, many), or a class if it is expanded.

V: TRBV7-3
D: TRBD2
size: -
J: TRBJ2-7
DNA: TGTGCAGCGCGGGGGGCATCCTACGAGCAGTACTTC
CDR3: CAARGASYEQYF

V: TRBV5-1
D: -
size: few
J: TRBJ1-2
DNA: TGCGCCAGCAGCGACCGGACATCCTATGGCTACACCTTC
CDR3: CASSDRTSYGYTF

V: TRBV2
D: TRBD1
size: -
J: TRBJ2-7
DNA: TGTGCCAGCAATTCGCCCGGACAGGCCTACGAGCAGTACTTC
CDR3: CASNSPGQAYEQYF

V: TRBV15
D: -
size: once
J: TRBJ2-4
DNA: TGTGCCACCAGCAGAGATCAGCGAAACATTCAGTACTTC
CDR3: CATSRDQRNIQYF

V: TRBV6-1
D: -
size: -
J: TRBJ2-7
DNA: TGTGCCAGCCATGCGGAGACAGTCGAGCAGTACTTC
CDR3: CASHAETVEQYF

V: TRBV27
D: -
size: -
J: TRBJ2-3
DNA: TGTGCCAGCAGTTTATGGGCGGGCCCCCTCACAGATACGCAGTATTTT
CDR3: CASSLWAGPLTDTQYF

V: TRBV11-2
D: -
size: few
J: TRBJ2-4
DNA: TGTGCCAGCAGTCAGAGACAGCTAGCCAAAAACATTCAGTACTTC
CDR3: CASSQRQLAKNIQYF

V: TRBV2
D: -
size: -
J: TRBJ1-2
DNA: TGTGCCAGCGGGCCGACTACGGGGAGTGGCTACACCTTC
CDR3: CASGPTTGSGYTF

V: TRBV11-2
D: TRBD1
size: -
J: TRBJ1-6
DNA: TGTGCCAGCAGCCGACCACAGGGGCACTATAATTCACCCCTCCACTTT
CDR3: CASSRPQGHYNSPLHF

V: TRBV6-6
D: TRBD2
size: -
J: TRBJ2-5
DNA: TGTGCCAGTCGTACTAGCGGTGGGGCTTGGGAGACCCAGTACTTC
CDR3: CASRTSGGAWETQYF

V: TRBV19
D: TRBD1
size: -
J: TRBJ2-3
DNA: TGTGCCAGTAGTCCACGGACAGGGCCGGCAGATACGCAGTATTTT
CDR3: CASSPRTGPADTQYF

V: TRBV5-1
D: TRBD2
size: -
J: TRBJ2-1
DNA: TGCGCCAGCAGCCCGGGACTAGCGGGGGGGCCTAGCAATGAGCAGTTCTTC
CDR3: CASSPGLAGGPSNEQFF

V: TRBV6-5
D: -
size: -
J: TRBJ2-1
DNA: TGTGCCAGCACCAACTACAATGAGCAGTTCTTC
CDR3: CASTNYNEQFF

V: TRBV27
D: TRBD1
size: once
J: TRBJ1-1
DNA: TGTGCCAGCAGTCGCGACAGGGGGCGCGATTTGAGGACTGAAGCTTTCTTT
CDR3: CASSRDRGRDLRTEAFF

V: TRBV18
D: -
size: -
J: TRBJ1-2
DNA: TGTGCCAGCTCACCTCCGGACAGCTATGGCTACACCTTC
CDR3: CASSPPDSYGYTF

V: TRBV27
D: -
size: -
J: TRBJ1-2
DNA: TGTGCCAGTCGGGGGGTGTTGAACTATGGCTACACCTTC
CDR3: CASRGVLNYGYTF

V: TRBV18
D: TRBD1
size: -
J: TRBJ1-1
DNA: TGTGCCAGCTCACCTCAGGGGGGTAGGGTCAGCACTGAAGCTTTCTTT
CDR3: CASSPQGGRVSTEAFF

V: TRBV11-3
D: TRBD2
size: few
J: TRBJ2-3
DNA: TGTGCCAGCAGCTTAGGTAGCGGGGGAGCAGATACGCAGTATTTT
CDR3: CASSLGSGGADTQYF

V: TRBV27
D: -
size: -
J: TRBJ1-5
DNA: TGTGCCAGCAGTCCCCGATCGGGGAGGGATCAGCCCCAGCATTTT
CDR3: CASSPRSGRDQPQHF

V: TRBV6-1
D: -
size: -
J: TRBJ2-1
DNA: TGTGCCAGCACCCAGTCCAATGAGCAGTTCTTC
CDR3: CASTQSNEQFF

V: TRBV15
D: TRBD2
size: -
J: TRBJ2-3
DNA: TGTGCCACCAGCACCAGACTAGCGGGCCTATCAGATACGCAGTATTTT
CDR3: CATSTRLAGLSDTQYF

V: TRBV2
D: TRBD2
size: -
J: TRBJ2-5
DNA: TGTGCCAGCAGTCTAGCGGGAGGTAAACGGGAGACCCAGTACTTC
CDR3: CASSLAGGKRETQYF

V: TRBV18
D: TRBD1
size: -
J: TRBJ1-4
DNA: TGTGCCAGCTCACCCCAACAGGGGAGGAATGAAAAACTGTTTTTT
CDR3: CASSPQQGRNEKLFF

V: TRBV7-8
D: TRBD2
size: -
J: TRBJ2-7
DNA: TGTGCCAGCAGGCCCACTAGCGGGTTATTCTACGAGCAGTACTTC
CDR3: CASRPTSGLFYEQYF

V: TRBV15
D: -
size: once
J: TRBJ1-1
DNA: TGTGCCACCAGCAGAGACAGGACAGCTGAAGCTTTCTTT
CDR3: CATSRDRTAEAFF

V: TRBV5-6
D: TRBD1
size: once
J: TRBJ2-1
DNA: TGTGCCAGCAGCTCATCCGGGACAGGATACAATGAGCAGTTCTTC
CDR3: CASSSSGTGYNEQFF

V: TRBV5-1
D: -
size: -
J: TRBJ2-5
DNA: TGCGCCAGCAGCACGCCCCCGACTACTACTAACCAAGAGACCCAGTACTTC
CDR3: CASSTPPTTTNQETQYF

V: TRBV7-8
D: TRBD1
size: -
J: TRBJ1-5
DNA: TGTGCCAGCAGCTCGGGGACCTTGGACAGGGCGGGTGGCAATCAGCCCCAGCATTTT
CDR3: CASSSGTLDRAGGNQPQHF

V: TRBV19
D: TRBD1
size: few
J: TRBJ2-2
DNA: TGTGCCAGTACCCTAACAGGGGCCATCCCCTACGGGGAGCTGTTTTTT
CDR3: CASTLTGAIPYGELFF

V: TRBV7-6
D: -
size: -
J: TRBJ2-7
DNA: TGTGCCAGCAGCCCGTCCAGCGCCTCCTCCTACGAGCAGTACTTC
CDR3: CASSPSSASSYEQYF

V: TRBV6-5
D: TRBD1
size: -
J: TRBJ2-1
DNA: TGTGCCACCTCCGGGACAGGGCCCTACAATGAGCAGTTCTTC
CDR3: CATSGTGPYNEQFF

V: TRBV4-1
D: -
size: -
J: TRBJ2-3
DNA: TGCGCCAGCAGCCCCTTGGGGGGACAGATCACAGATACGCAGTATTTT
CDR3: CASSPLGGQITDTQYF

V: TRBV7-8
D: -
size: -
J: TRBJ1-2
DNA: TGTGCCAGCAGCCCGACGACTGTGAACTATGGCTACACCTTC
CDR3: CASSPTTVNYGYTF

V: TRBV30
D: TRBD1
size: -
J: TRBJ2-5
DNA: TGTGCCTGGAGCCCCCTAGGGACAGGGGAAGAGACCCAGTACTTC
CDR3: CAWSPLGTGEETQYF

V: TRBV7-2
D: TRBD1
size: -
J: TRBJ2-3
DNA: TGTGCCAGCAGACCAGACAGGGGGTTAACAGATACGCAGTATTTT
CDR3: CASRPDRGLTDTQYF

V: TRBV15
D: -
size: -
J: TRBJ1-1
DNA: TGTGCCACCAGCACGACACTGAACACTGAAGCTTTCTTT
CDR3: CATSTTLNTEAFF

V: TRBV29-1
D: -
size: -
J: TRBJ1-1
DNA: TGCAGCGGGGTTGCCTCCATGACAGCGAACACTGAAGCTTTCTTT
CDR3: CSGVASMTANTEAFF

V: TRBV5-4
D: TRBD2
size: few
J: TRBJ2-1
DNA: TGTGCCAGCAGCCCCAGACTAGCAGCTAACTCCTACAATGAGCAGTTCTTC
CDR3: CASSPRLAANSYNEQFF

V: TRBV18
D: -
size: -
J: TRBJ1-1
DNA: TGTGCCAGCTCACCCTACGGTAACACTGAAGCTTTCTTT
CDR3: CASSPYGNTEAFF

V: TRBV27
D: -
size: -
J: TRBJ1-6
DNA: TGTACCAGCAGTTCGTTGGGGGGATCACCCCTCCACTTT
CDR3: CTSSSLGGSPLHF

V: TRBV10-3
D: -
size: -
J: TRBJ1-4
DNA: TGTGCCATCAGTGAGGGAGGCGGGAATGAAAAACTGTTTTTT
CDR3: CAISEGGGNEKLFF

V: TRBV13
D: TRBD2
size: few
J: TRBJ2-2
DNA: TGTGCCAGCAGCTTCTCGGTCCTAGCGGGGGGGCAGAACACCGGGGAGCTGTTTTTT
CDR3: CASSFSVLAGGQNTGELFF

V: TRBV5-1
D: TRBD1
size: -
J: TRBJ2-1
DNA: TGCGCCAGCAGCTTGTCTCCGACAGGGAATGAGCAGTTCTTC
CDR3: CASSLSPTGNEQFF

V: TRBV27
D: TRBD1
size: -
J: TRBJ2-4
DNA: TGTGCCAGCTCGGGACCGGGACAGGGGGCCTTGAGCGCCAAAAACATTCAGTACTTC
CDR3: CASSGPGQGALSAKNIQYF

V: TRBV27
D: -
size: -
J: TRBJ2-1
DNA: TGTGCCAGCAGTTACCTAGGCAATGAGCAGTTCTTC
CDR3: CASSYLGNEQFF

V: TRBV5-1
D: -
size: -
J: TRBJ1-3
DNA: TGCGCCAGCAGCTTGAGGGGGTCTGGAAACACCATATATTTT
CDR3: CASSLRGSGNTIYF

V: TRBV4-1
D: TRBD1
size: -
J: TRBJ2-1
DNA: TGCGCCAGCAGCGTCCCGGGACAGGGTGCAAGCTCCTACAATGAGCAGTTCTTC
CDR3: CASSVPGQGASSYNEQFF

V: TRBV10-1
D: -
size: once
J: TRBJ2-2
DNA: TGCGCCAGCAGTGATGGAGGGACCGGGGAGCTGTTTTTT
CDR3: CASSDGGTGELFF

V: TRBV5-1
D: TRBD2
size: -
J: TRBJ2-1
DNA: TGCGCCAGCAGCTTGGGACTAGCGGGAGTCGATGAGCAGTTCTTC
CDR3: CASSLGLAGVDEQFF

V: TRBV7-3
D: TRBD2
size: -
J: TRBJ2-2
DNA: TGTGCCAGCAGCCTAAAGGGTGGGGGGGACACCGGGGAGCTGTTTTTT
CDR3: CASSLKGGGDTGELFF

V: TRBV5-4
D: -
size: -
J: TRBJ2-1
DNA: TGTGCCAGCAGCTTGACTGGCTACAATGAGCAGTTCTTC
CDR3: CASSLTGYNEQFF

V: TRBV2
D: TRBD1
size: -
J: TRBJ2-5
DNA: TGTGCCAGCGGACAGGGCTGGGAGACCCAGTACTTC
CDR3: CASGQGWETQYF

V: TRBV5-5
D: -
size: -
J: TRBJ1-2
DNA: TGTGCCAGCAGCCTTTACGGGGGGGCTAACTATGGCTACACCTTC
CDR3: CASSLYGGANYGYTF